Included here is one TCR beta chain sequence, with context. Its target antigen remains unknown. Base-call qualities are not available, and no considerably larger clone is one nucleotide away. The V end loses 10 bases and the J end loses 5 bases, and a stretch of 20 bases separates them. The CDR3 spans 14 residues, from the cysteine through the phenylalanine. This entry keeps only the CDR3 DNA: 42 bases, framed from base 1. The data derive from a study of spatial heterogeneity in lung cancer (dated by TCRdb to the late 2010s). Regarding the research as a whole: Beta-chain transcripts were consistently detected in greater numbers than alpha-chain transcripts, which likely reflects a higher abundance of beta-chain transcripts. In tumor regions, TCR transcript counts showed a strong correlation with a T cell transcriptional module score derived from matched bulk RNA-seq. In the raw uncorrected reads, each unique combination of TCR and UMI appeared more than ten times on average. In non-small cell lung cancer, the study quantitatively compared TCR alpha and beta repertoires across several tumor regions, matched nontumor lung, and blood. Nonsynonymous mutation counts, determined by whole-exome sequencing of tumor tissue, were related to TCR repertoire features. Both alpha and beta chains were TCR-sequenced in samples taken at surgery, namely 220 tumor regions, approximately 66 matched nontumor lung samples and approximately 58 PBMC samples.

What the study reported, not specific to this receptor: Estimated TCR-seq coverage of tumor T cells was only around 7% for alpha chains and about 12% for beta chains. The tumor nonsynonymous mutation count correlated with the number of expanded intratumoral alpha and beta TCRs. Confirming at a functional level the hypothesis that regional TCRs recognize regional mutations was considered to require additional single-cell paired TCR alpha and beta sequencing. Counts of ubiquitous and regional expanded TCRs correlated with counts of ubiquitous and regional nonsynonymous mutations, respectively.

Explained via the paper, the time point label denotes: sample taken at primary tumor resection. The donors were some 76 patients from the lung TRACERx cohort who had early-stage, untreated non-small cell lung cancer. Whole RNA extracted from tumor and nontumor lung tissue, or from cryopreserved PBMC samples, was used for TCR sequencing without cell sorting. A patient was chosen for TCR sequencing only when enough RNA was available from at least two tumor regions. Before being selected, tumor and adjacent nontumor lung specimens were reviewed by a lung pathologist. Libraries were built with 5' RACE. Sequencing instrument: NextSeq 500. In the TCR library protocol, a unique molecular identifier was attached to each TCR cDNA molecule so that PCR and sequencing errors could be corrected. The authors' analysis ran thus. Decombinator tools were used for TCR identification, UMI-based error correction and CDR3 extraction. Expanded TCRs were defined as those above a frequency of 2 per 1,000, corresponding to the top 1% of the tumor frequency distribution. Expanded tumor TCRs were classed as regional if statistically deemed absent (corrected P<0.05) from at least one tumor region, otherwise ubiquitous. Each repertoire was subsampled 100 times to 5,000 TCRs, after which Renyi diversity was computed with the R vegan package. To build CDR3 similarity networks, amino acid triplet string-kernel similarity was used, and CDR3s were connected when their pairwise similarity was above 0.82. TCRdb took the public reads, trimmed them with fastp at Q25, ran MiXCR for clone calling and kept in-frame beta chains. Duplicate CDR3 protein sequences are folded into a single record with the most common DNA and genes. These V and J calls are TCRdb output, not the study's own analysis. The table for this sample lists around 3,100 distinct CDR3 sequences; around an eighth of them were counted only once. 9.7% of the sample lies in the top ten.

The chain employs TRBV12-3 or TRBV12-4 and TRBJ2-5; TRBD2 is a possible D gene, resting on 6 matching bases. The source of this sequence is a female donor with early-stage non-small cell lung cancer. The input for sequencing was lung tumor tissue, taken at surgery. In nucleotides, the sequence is TGTGCCACTGCGGTTGTGGGACTGAAGGAGACCCAGTACTTC. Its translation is CATAVVGLKETQYF.